This TCR beta chain was recovered during a study of sequential checkpoint blockade in melanoma. Overall study: Patients were randomized 1:1 to nivolumab-then-ipilimumab or ipilimumab-then-nivolumab first-line.

Treatment denoted: randomized to nivolumab then ipilimumab (arm A) or the reverse (arm B). None of the patients previously received DNA-damaging chemotherapy. Live CD3+CD8+ CD19− CD56− cells were sorted from PBMCs. Measured with immunoSEQ multiplex PCR; TCRdb has only the in-frame clones, and not every one. The table includes around 18,000 clones, roughly four fifths detected once. The germline V gene encodes CDR1 MNHNS and CDR2 SASEGT. V dropped 2 bases and J dropped 3 bases, with 4 bases sitting between them. The CDR3 has 13 residues. The material sequenced was CD8+ T cells sorted from blood (inferred from file names), taken from a patient given nivolumab and ipilimumab in sequence. V gene TRBV6-1 combines with J gene TRBJ2-2; unclear D gene. The sequence came from a human donor with melanoma. This CDR3 is CASSERDTGELFF. CDR3 DNA sequence: TGTGCCAGCAGTGAACGGGACACCGGGGAGCTGTTTTTT.